The 25 T cell receptor beta chains below come from one sample, sequenced in a study of glioma-infiltrating T cells after dendritic cell vaccination listed by TCRdb under 2016. This sample's time point label indicates: after dendritic cell vaccination, including at tumor progression/relapse. The library came from the immunoSEQ multiplex PCR assay. TCRdb took over this immuneACCESS table, retaining in-frame rearrangements with V and J assigned. Such tables are incomplete; in checked studies, under half of the missing clones stem from an unresolved V gene, and the remainder is unexplained. The table for this sample lists 100,000 or so clones; about 90% of them were counted only once. 2.7% of the sample comes from the top ten. The sample was blood, taken after dendritic cell vaccination. The receptors here all came from a human donor with glioblastoma.

This clone is a singleton in its sample. The J gene is TRBJ1-4, the V gene TRBV10-2; D ambiguous. V gave up 2 bases and J gave up 7 bases, with 11 bases separating them. Germline V lookup: CDR1 WSHSY, CDR2 SAAADI. This CDR3 has 14 residues. In DNA, the CDR3 is TGCGCCAGCAGTGAGCTGAGAGAAATTGAAAAACTGTTTTTT. Amino acid sequence: CASSELREIEKLFF.

The V and J genes are TRBV18 and TRBJ2-1, with D uncertain. V was cut by 6 bases and J by 9 bases, with 12 bases left in between. Germline assignment: CDR1 KGHSH and CDR2 LQKENI. The CDR3 covers 12 residues. CDR3 DNA: TGTGCCAGCTCTCTGGGCTCCGGTGAGCAGTTCTTC. This sequence encodes CASSLGSGEQFF. The variable domain in full, with the rest retrieved from reference TRBV18 and TRBJ2-1, is NAGVMQNPRHLVRRRGQEARLRCSPMKGHSHVYWYRQLPEEGLKFMVYLQKENIIDESGMPKERFSAEFPKEGPSILRIQQVVRGDSAAYFCASSLGSGEQFFGPGTRLTVL.

This clone appeared a single time. The V call is TRBV7-9, the J call TRBJ2-1, with 9 bases fitting TRBD2. Trimming cost V 1 base and J 5 bases; bases outside gene matches: 12. Germline-derived CDR1 and CDR2 are SEHNR and FQNEAQ (reference sequence). CDR3 size: 18 residues. Here the CDR3 reads CASSLDRFSGSIDNEQFF. CDR3 DNA: TGTGCCAGCAGCTTAGATAGGTTTAGCGGGAGTATCGACAATGAGCAGTTCTTC.

This clone came up once. The chain links TRBV4-2 to TRBJ2-6; a possible D gene is TRBD2 (6 bases). V lost 0 bases, J lost 0 bases, and 12 bases lay in between. The CDR3 is 18 amino acids. The germline V gene encodes CDR1 LGHNA and CDR2 YNFKEQ. The DNA for the CDR3 is TGTGCCAGCAGCCAAGATCTGGCGGGGCCCTCTGGGGCCAACGTCCTGACTTTC. Translation: CASSQDLAGPSGANVLTF.

The chain carries TRBV29-1 and TRBJ1-2; D call uncertain. This CDR3 is 11 amino acids long. Trimming pared 0 bases from V and 8 bases from J, leaving 7 bases between. Germline CDR1 and CDR2: SQVTM and ANQGSEA. The CDR3 spells CSVEDGEGYTF. The CDR3 coding sequence is TGCAGCGTTGAAGACGGAGAGGGCTACACCTTC.

This sequence joins TRBV4-1 and TRBJ1-5; tentatively, D is TRBD1 (5 bases). Germline-derived CDR1 and CDR2 are MGHRA and YSYEKL. This CDR3 has 16 residues. V lost 0 bases to trimming and J lost 4 bases, with 13 bases between them. The CDR3 DNA sequence: TGCGCCAGCAGCCAAGATTGGCAGGGAGGAAATCAGCCCCAGCATTTT. This encodes CASSQDWQGGNQPQHF.

The chain carries TRBV6-1 and TRBJ1-1; possible D gene TRBD1, 5 bases. Trimming removed 0 bases at V and 7 bases at J, with 15 bases between. This CDR3 comprises 15 residues. Looked up from germline, CDR1 is MNHNS and CDR2 is SASEGT. Written as DNA, the CDR3 is TGTGCCAGCAGTGAAGCGGTAGGGCAGGGTAATGAAGCTTTCTTT. Translated, it gives CASSEAVGQGNEAFF.

The V call is TRBV6-6, the J call TRBJ2-7; 9 bases map to TRBD2. The CDR3 has 14 residues. CDR1 and CDR2 (germline): MNHNY, SVGAGI (reference sequence). The ends lost 5 bases at V and 1 base at J; junction bases unmatched: 3. DNA for the CDR3: TGTGCCAGCAGTCCCGCGGGGGGGTCCTACGAGCAGTACTTC. Translated: CASSPAGGSYEQYF.

This chain uses TRBV30 with TRBJ1-1; D is ambiguous. The CDR3 extends over 12 amino acids. Germline loops: CDR1 GTSNPN, CDR2 SVGIG (reference sequence). The ends were cut back, 2 bases at V and 0 bases at J, with 4 bases in the middle. The CDR3 is CAWSLMNTEAFF. For the CDR3, the DNA is TGTGCCTGGAGTCTTATGAACACTGAAGCTTTCTTT. The variable domain in full, with the rest retrieved from reference TRBV30 and TRBJ1-1, is SQTIHQWPATLVQPVGSPLSLECTVEGTSNPNLYWYRQAAGRGLQLLFYSVGIGQISSEVPQNLSASRPQDRQFILSSKKLLLSDSGFYLCAWSLMNTEAFFGQGTRLTVV.

The genes are TRBV27 and TRBJ1-2; TRBD1 agrees at 7 bases. The CDR3 is 13 residues long. The V gene end was trimmed by 6 bases and the J gene end by 3 bases; junction bases not matched to a gene: 4. Per germline, CDR1 MNHEY and CDR2 SMNVEV (reference sequence). In DNA, the CDR3 is TGTGCCAGCAGGGGGACAGCCTACTATGGCTACACCTTC. Amino acids: CASRGTAYYGYTF.

This clone was observed a few times. The chain recombines TRBV6-6 with TRBJ1-2; D not resolved. Trimming left V 2 bases short and J 4 bases short, with 14 bases between. Germline V CDR1 and CDR2: MNHNY, SVGAGI (reference sequence). This CDR3 comprises 15 residues. The CDR3 DNA reads TGTGCCAGCAGTTACGACCGGGTCACGGGCTATGGCTACACCTTC. Its translation: CASSYDRVTGYGYTF.

This clone has a single count. The chain joins TRBV6-1 to TRBJ2-3, with 11 bases aligning to TRBD1. Germline V gene lookup returns CDR1 MNHNS and CDR2 SASEGT. V was pared by 10 bases and J by 4 bases, with 7 bases of the junction left unmatched. This CDR3 is built from 14 residues. The CDR3 sequence: CATGGQGDADTQYF. Here the CDR3 DNA reads TGTGCCACGGGGGGACAGGGGGACGCAGATACGCAGTATTTT.

The chain couples TRBV6-5 to TRBJ1-2; D may be TRBD1 (5 bases). V was clipped by 6 bases and J by 0 bases, with 14 bases between them. From germline, CDR1 is MNHEY and CDR2 SVGAGI. CDR3 size: 15 residues. The CDR3 region is CASRRSGTTNYGYTF. In DNA form, the CDR3 reads TGTGCCAGCAGACGATCCGGGACTACTAACTATGGCTACACCTTC.

The chain is built from TRBV2 and TRBJ2-1, with TRBD2 matching 7 bases. Germline CDR1 reads SNHLY; CDR2 reads FYNNEI. This CDR3 contains 15 residues. V gave up 1 base and J gave up 6 bases; unmatched junction bases: 6. The chain's CDR3 is CASSEERERGNEQFF. The CDR3 region has the DNA TGTGCCAGCAGTGAAGAACGGGAGCGGGGCAATGAGCAGTTCTTC.

The CDR3: CAWSVRQGSYEQYF. The CDR3, as DNA: TGTGCCTGGAGTGTCAGACAGGGGAGCTACGAGCAGTACTTC. The chain couples TRBV30 to TRBJ2-7, with 8 bases that match TRBD1. Germline CDR1 and CDR2: GTSNPN and SVGIG (reference sequence). The V gene end was trimmed by 0 bases and the J gene end by 3 bases; junction bases not matched to a gene: 4. The CDR3 consists of 14 residues.

V is TRBV10-2 and J is TRBJ2-7; the match to TRBD2 covers 12 bases. Germline CDR1 is WSHSY and CDR2 is SAAADI. This CDR3 region has 16 residues. Trimming at V came to 6 bases and at J to 0 bases, leaving 6 bases not matched to a gene. The CDR3 region has the DNA TGCGCCAGCAGACTAGCGGGGGGCCTGAGCTCCTACGAGCAGTACTTC. This gives the protein CASRLAGGLSSYEQYF.

In DNA, the CDR3 is TGTGCCAGCACCCAGGGAGGGGGGTCCACAGATACGCAGTATTTT. It specifies CASTQGGGSTDTQYF. V usage is TRBV2 and J usage is TRBJ2-3, with a tentative D call TRBD2 (7 bases). Trimming pared 7 bases from V and 2 bases from J, leaving 16 bases between. Germline assignment: CDR1 SNHLY and CDR2 FYNNEI. The CDR3 totals 15 residues. Full variable domain (missing parts from reference TRBV2 and TRBJ2-3): EPEVTQTPSHQVTQMGQEVILRCVPISNHLYFYWYRQILGQKVEFLVSFYNNEISEKSEIFDDQFSVERPDGSNFTLKIRSTKLEDSAMYFCASTQGGGSTDTQYFGPGTRLTVL.

The V call is TRBV9, the J call TRBJ2-5, with 7 bases matching TRBD1. The germline V gene has CDR1 SGDLS and CDR2 YYNGEE. The ends lost 3 bases at V and 5 bases at J; junction bases unmatched: 10. The CDR3 has 15 residues. CDR3 sequence (DNA): TGTGCCAGCAGCGAGGCAGGGGGTGATCAGGAGACCCAGTACTTC. Its protein is CASSEAGGDQETQYF.

This sequence joins TRBV19 and TRBJ2-7; the D gene is possibly TRBD2 (6 bases). The CDR3 totals 13 residues. Germline V gives CDR1 LNHDA, CDR2 SQIVND (reference sequence). Trimming took 7 bases from V and 3 from J, leaving 13 bases between them. CDR3 in DNA: TGTGCCAGTAATGACGTCGGGGGCTACGAGCAGTACTTC. This gives the protein CASNDVGGYEQYF.

The gene calls are TRBV7-8 and TRBJ2-1, with TRBD2 matching over 7 bases. CDR1 and CDR2 (germline): SGHVS, FQNEAQ. CDR3 length: 15 residues. V shed 5 bases, J shed 5 bases, and the junction held 9 bases outside the gene matches. The CDR3 is CASSPGTTMNNEQFF. In nucleotides, the CDR3 is TGTGCCAGCAGCCCCGGGACTACTATGAACAATGAGCAGTTCTTC.

The V and J genes are TRBV2 and TRBJ1-6; the match to TRBD1 covers 9 bases. Losses at the gene ends were 6 bases for V and 9 bases for J; bases not matched to a gene: 9. Per the germline V gene, CDR1 is SNHLY and CDR2 is FYNNEI. The CDR3 contains 15 residues. The CDR3 here is CASSTGQGEGSPLHF. DNA for the CDR3: TGTGCCAGCAGCACGGGACAGGGAGAAGGTTCACCCCTCCACTTT.

The chain recombines TRBV19 with TRBJ1-2; a possible D gene is TRBD1 (5 bases). Germline lookup yields CDR1 LNHDA and CDR2 SQIVND (reference sequence). The CDR3 is 16 amino acids. Trimming took off 1 base at V and 0 bases at J, with 12 bases between the two ends. CDR3 bases: TGTGCCAGTAGTATAGCGGCAGGGTTAGCTAACTATGGCTACACCTTC. This sequence encodes CASSIAAGLANYGYTF. The full variable domain, rest sourced from reference TRBV19 and TRBJ1-2, is DGGITQSPKYLFRKEGQNVTLSCEQNLNHDAMYWYRQDPGQGLRLIYYSQIVNDFQKGDIAEGYSVSREKKESFPLTVTSAQKNPTAFYLCASSIAAGLANYGYTFGSGTRLTVV.

This clone was observed a few times. The V gene is TRBV11-3, the J gene TRBJ2-1; 13 positions match TRBD2. Germline V CDR1 and CDR2: SGHNT, YENEEA. V trimming: 5 bases; J trimming: 6 bases; junction bases outside the gene matches: 13. The CDR3 is 18 amino acids. The CDR3 region has the DNA TGTGCCAGCAGCAAGGGACTAGCGGGAACGAGAGGGGCCAATGAGCAGTTCTTC. It is translated as CASSKGLAGTRGANEQFF.

The chain is built from TRBV18 and TRBJ1-4, with TRBD1 as a possible D gene (6 bases). The germline CDR1 and CDR2 sequences are KGHSH and LQKENI. V was shortened by 5 bases and J by 5 bases, with 15 bases between the two germline ends. The CDR3 is 15 residues long. CDR3 nucleotide sequence: TGTGCCAGCTCAGGACCAGGGGACCAAAATGAAAAACTGTTTTTT. Translated, it gives CASSGPGDQNEKLFF.

The chain recombines TRBV5-1 with TRBJ1-3; tentative D call: TRBD1 (5 bases). Trimming cost V 7 bases and J 0 bases, with 8 bases left between them. CDR1 is SGHRS, CDR2 YFSETQ, per germline. This CDR3 is 13 amino acids long. The chain's CDR3 is CASSQGSGNTIYF. CDR3 bases: TGCGCCAGCTCGCAGGGCTCTGGAAACACCATATATTTT. Full variable domain (outside the CDR3, taken from reference TRBV5-1 and TRBJ1-3): KAGVTQTPRYLIKTRGQQVTLSCSPISGHRSVSWYQQTPGQGLQFLFEYFSETQRNKGNFPGRFSGRQFSNSRSEMNVSTLELGDSALYLCASSQGSGNTIYFGEGSWLTVV.